This T cell receptor beta chain is drawn from a study of T cell responses to AZD1222 COVID-19 vaccine. General observations from the study: Possibly, clonal diversity was underestimated; donors were largely white British and included more females. Unmutated variant regions are reportedly the target of nearly half of TCRs that are spike-specific.

Regarding this clone: Its specificity is unknown.

Libraries were prepared by immunoSEQ multiplex PCR; TCRdb keeps only in-frame clonotypes and omits some of them. The sample shows about 120,000 clones, roughly 91% of them seen only once. The CDR3 has 14 amino acids. The germline gives CDR1 MNHEY, CDR2 SVGAGI. V was clipped by 6 bases and J by 6 bases, with 16 bases between them. The receptor was isolated from an adult who received the AZD1222 COVID-19 vaccine. The V call is TRBV6-5, the J call TRBJ2-3; D is possibly TRBD1 (6 bases). The sample here was peripheral blood, taken 28 days after the second AZD1222 dose. CDR3: CASRIEVGADTQYF. CDR3 DNA: TGTGCCAGCAGAATAGAGGTGGGGGCGGATACGCAGTATTTT.